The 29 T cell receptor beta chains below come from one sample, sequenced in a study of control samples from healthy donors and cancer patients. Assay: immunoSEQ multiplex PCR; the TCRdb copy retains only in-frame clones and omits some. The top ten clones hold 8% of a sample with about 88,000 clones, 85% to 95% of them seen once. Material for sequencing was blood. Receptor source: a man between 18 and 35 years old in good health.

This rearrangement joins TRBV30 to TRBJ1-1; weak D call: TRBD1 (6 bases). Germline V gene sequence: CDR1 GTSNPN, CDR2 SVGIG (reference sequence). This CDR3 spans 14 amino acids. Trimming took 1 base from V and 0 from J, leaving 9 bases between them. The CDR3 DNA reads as TGTGCCTGGAGTGATACAGGGTTGAACACTGAAGCTTTCTTT. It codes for CAWSDTGLNTEAFF.

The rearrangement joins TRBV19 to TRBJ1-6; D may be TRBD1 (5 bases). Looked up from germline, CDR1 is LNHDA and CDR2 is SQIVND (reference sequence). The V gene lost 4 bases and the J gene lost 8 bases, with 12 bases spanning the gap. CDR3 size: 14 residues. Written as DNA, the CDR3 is TGTGCCAGTAGTAGCGCCTCAGGGCATTCACCCCTCCACTTT. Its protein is CASSSASGHSPLHF.

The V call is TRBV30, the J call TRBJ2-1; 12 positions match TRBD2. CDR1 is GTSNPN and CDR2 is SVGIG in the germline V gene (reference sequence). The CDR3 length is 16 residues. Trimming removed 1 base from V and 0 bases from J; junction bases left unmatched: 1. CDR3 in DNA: TGTGCCTGGAGTGCTAGCGGGGGGGCCTCCTACAATGAGCAGTTCTTC. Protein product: CAWSASGGASYNEQFF.

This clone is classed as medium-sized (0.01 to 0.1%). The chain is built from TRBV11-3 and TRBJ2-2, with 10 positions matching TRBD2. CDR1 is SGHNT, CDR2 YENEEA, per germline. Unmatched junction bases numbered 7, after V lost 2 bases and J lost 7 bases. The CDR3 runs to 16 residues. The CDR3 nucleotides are TGTGCCAGCAGCTTAAAGCGGGAGGGCCGAAGCGGGGAGCTGTTTTTT. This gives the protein CASSLKREGRSGELFF.

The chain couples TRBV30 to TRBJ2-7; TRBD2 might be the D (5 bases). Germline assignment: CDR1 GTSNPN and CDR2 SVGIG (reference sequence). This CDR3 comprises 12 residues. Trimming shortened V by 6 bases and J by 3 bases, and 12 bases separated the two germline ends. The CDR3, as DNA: TGTGCCTGTAGCGTCAAGGGCTACGAGCAGTACTTC. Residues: CACSVKGYEQYF.

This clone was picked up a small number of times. CDR3 coding DNA: TGCGCCAGCAGCTTGGAGGGAGGGACGGTGGACGAGCAGTACTTC. Encoded protein: CASSLEGGTVDEQYF. V usage is TRBV5-1 and J usage is TRBJ2-7; TRBD2 aligns across 7 bases. The V gene's germline CDR1 is SGHRS and CDR2 YFSETQ. J lost 5 bases, V lost 0 bases, and 8 bases had no gene match. The CDR3 length is 15 residues.

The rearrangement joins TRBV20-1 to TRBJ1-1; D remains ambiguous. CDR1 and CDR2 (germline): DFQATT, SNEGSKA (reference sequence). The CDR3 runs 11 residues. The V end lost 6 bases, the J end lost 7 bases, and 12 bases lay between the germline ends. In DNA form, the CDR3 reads TGCAGTGCCCCACTTGGGGTTGAAGCTTTCTTT. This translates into CSAPLGVEAFF.

The DNA of the CDR3 is TGTGCCAGCAGCCAAAATCATCAGCCCCAGCATTTT. Its protein product is CASSQNHQPQHF. This rearrangement joins TRBV14 to TRBJ1-5; D gene uncertain. The ends were cut back, 2 bases at V and 5 bases at J, with 4 bases in the middle. This CDR3 comprises 12 residues. Germline V gives CDR1 SGHDN, CDR2 FVKESK.

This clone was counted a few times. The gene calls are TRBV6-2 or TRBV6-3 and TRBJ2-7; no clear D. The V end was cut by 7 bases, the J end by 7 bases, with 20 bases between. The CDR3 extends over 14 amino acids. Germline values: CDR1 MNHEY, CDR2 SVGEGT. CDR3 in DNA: TGTGCCAGCACCCCGAGCCCGACCTTGGGGGAGCAGTACTTC. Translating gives CASTPSPTLGEQYF.

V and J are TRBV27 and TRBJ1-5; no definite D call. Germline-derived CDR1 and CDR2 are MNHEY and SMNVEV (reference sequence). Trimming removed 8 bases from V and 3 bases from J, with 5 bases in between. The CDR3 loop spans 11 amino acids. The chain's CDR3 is CASGDNQPQHF. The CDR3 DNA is TGTGCCAGCGGCGACAATCAGCCCCAGCATTTT.

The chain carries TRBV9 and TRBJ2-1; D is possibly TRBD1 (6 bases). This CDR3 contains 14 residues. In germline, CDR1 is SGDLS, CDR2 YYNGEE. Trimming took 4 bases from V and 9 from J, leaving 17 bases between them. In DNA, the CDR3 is TGTGCCAGCAGCCCCGACCCCAGGGGCGGTGAGCAGTTCTTC. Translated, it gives CASSPDPRGGEQFF.

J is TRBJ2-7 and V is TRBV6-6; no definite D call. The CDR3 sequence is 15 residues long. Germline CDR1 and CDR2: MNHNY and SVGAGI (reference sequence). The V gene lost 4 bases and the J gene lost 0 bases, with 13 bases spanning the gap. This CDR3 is CASSSTQRSSYEQYF. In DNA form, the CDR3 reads TGTGCCAGCAGTTCCACTCAGAGGAGCTCCTACGAGCAGTACTTC.

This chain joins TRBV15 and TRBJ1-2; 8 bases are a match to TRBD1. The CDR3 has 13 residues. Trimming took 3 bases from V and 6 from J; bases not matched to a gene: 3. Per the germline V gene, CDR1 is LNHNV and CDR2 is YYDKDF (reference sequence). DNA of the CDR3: TGTGCCACCAGCAGGGACAGGGCGGATGGCTACACCTTC. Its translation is CATSRDRADGYTF.

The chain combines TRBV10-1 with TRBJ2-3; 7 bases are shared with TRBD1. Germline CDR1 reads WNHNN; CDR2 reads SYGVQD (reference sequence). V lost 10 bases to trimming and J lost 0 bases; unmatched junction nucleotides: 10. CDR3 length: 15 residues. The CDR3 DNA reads TGCGCCACCGCGAGGGACAGAGAAAGCACAGATACGCAGTATTTT. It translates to CATARDRESTDTQYF.

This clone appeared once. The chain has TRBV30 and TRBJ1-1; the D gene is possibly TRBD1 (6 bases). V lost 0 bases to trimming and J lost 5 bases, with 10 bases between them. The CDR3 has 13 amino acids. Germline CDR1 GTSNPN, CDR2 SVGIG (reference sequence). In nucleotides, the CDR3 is TGTGCCTGGAGTGTGGGGGGCCTGACTGAAGCTTTCTTT. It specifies CAWSVGGLTEAFF.

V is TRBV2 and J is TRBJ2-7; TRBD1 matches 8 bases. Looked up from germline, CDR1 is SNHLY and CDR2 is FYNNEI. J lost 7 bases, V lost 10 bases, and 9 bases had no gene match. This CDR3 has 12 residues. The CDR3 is CATGQARGEQYF. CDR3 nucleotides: TGTGCCACGGGACAGGCCAGGGGTGAGCAGTACTTC.

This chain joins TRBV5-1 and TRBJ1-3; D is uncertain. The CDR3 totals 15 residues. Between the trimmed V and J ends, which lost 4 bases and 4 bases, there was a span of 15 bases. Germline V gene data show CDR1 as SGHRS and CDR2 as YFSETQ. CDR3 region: CASSTGNSGGNTIYF. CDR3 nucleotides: TGCGCCAGCAGCACGGGGAACTCCGGGGGAAACACCATATATTTT.

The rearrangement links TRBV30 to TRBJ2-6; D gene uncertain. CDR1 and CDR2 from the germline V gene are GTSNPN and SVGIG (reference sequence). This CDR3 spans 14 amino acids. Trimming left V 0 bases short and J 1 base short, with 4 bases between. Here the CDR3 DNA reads TGTGCCTGGAGTGTTGGGTCTGGGGCCAACGTCCTGACTTTC. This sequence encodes CAWSVGSGANVLTF.

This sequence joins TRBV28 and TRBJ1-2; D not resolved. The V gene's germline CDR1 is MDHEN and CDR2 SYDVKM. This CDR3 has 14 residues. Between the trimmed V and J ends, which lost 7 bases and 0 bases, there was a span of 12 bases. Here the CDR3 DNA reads TGTGCCAGCACCCCAGGTTCGACTAACTATGGCTACACCTTC. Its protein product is CASTPGSTNYGYTF.

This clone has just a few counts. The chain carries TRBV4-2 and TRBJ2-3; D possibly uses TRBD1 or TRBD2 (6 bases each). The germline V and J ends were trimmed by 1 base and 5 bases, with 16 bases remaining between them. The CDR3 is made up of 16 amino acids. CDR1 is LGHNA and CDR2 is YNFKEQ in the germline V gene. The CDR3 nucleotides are TGTGCCAGCAGCCAAGTAGGGGGGAGCGGAGAAGATACGCAGTATTTT. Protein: CASSQVGGSGEDTQYF.

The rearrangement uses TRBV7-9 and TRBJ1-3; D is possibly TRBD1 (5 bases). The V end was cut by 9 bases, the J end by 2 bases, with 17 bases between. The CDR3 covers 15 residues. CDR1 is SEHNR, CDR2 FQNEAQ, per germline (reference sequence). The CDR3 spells CASSTPGGTGNTIYF. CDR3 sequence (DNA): TGTGCCAGTAGTACACCGGGGGGAACTGGAAACACCATATATTTT.

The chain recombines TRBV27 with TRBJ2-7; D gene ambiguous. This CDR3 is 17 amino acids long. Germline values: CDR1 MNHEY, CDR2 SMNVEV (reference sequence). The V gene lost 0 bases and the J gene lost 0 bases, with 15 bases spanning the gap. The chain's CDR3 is CASSLSKGDLYSYEQYF. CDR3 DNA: TGTGCCAGCAGTTTATCAAAGGGCGACCTCTACTCCTACGAGCAGTACTTC.

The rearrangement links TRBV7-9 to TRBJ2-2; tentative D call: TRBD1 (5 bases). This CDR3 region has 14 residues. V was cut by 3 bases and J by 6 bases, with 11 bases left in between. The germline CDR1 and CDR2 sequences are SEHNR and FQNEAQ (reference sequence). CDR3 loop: CASSFSDTAGELFF. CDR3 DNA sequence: TGTGCCAGCAGCTTCTCGGACACGGCCGGGGAGCTGTTTTTT.

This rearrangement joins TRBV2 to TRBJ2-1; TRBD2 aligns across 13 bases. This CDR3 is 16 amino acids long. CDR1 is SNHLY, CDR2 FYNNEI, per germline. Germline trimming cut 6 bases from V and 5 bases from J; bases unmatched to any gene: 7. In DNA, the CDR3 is TGTGCCAGCAGGGGTCGACTAGCGGGAGGTCACAATGAGCAGTTCTTC. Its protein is CASRGRLAGGHNEQFF.

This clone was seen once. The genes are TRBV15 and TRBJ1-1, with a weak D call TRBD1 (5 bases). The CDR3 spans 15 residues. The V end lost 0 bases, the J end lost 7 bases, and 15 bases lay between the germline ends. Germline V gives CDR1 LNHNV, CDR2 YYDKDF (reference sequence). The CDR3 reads CATSRDPGGTDEAFF. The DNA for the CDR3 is TGTGCCACCAGCAGAGATCCGGGGGGTACGGATGAAGCTTTCTTT.

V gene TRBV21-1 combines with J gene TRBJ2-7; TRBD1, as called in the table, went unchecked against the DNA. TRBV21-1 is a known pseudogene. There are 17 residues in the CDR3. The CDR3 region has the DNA TGTGCCAGCAGCAAAGCGCTCGGGACAGGGATTAACTACGAGCAGTACTTC. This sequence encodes CASSKALGTGINYEQYF.

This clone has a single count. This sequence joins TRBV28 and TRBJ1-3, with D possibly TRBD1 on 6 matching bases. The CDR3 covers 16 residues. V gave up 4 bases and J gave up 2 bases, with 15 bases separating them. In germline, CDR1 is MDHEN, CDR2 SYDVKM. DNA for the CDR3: TGTGCCAGCAGTTCCCTGGGGGCACGTACTGGAAACACCATATATTTT. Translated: CASSSLGARTGNTIYF.

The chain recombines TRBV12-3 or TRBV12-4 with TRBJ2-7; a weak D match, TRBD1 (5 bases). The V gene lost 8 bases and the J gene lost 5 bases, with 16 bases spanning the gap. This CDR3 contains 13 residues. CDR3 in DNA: TGTGCCAGCTCCCAGGGCCAAATCCACGAGCAGTACTTC. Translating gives CASSQGQIHEQYF.

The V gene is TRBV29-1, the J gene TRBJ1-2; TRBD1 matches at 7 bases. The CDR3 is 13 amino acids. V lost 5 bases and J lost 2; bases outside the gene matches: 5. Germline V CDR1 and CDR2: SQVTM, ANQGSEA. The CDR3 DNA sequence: TGCAGCGTTCCGGACAGGAACAACTATGGCTACACCTTC. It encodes CSVPDRNNYGYTF.